Below are 6 T cell receptor beta chains sequenced from a single sample in a study of cytomegalovirus exposure and HLA in healthy donors. Primers: 60 Vbeta forward and 13 Jbeta reverse. Profiling relied on immunoSEQ multiplex PCR, and the TCRdb table lists in-frame clones only, not all of them. The sample has a few hundred thousand clones, about 83% seen once. The sequencing sample was made of PBMCs. Receptors were obtained from a woman between 45 and 65 years old in good health and CMV-seropositive.

This clone occurred a few times. This rearrangement joins TRBV28 to TRBJ1-5; D is ambiguous. CDR3 size: 12 residues. Looked up from germline, CDR1 is MDHEN and CDR2 is SYDVKM. V shed 10 bases and J shed 1 base, with 8 bases lying between them. Here the CDR3 reads CANGRSNQPQHF. The CDR3 DNA is TGTGCCAACGGTCGGAGCAATCAGCCCCAGCATTTT. The full variable domain, its missing parts supplied by reference TRBV28 and TRBJ1-5, is DVKVTQSSRYLVKRTGEKVFLECVQDMDHENMFWYRQDPGLGLRLIYFSYDVKMKEKGDIPEGYSVSREKKERFSLILESASTNQTSMYLCANGRSNQPQHFGDGTRLSIL.

The rearrangement uses TRBV5-1 and TRBJ2-7; perhaps TRBD1 as D (6 bases). This CDR3 is 12 amino acids long. V lost 4 bases, J lost 7 bases, and 12 bases lay in between. The germline V gene has CDR1 SGHRS and CDR2 YFSETQ. The DNA of the CDR3 is TGCGCCAGCAGCCTCAGGGGTGGGGAGCAGTACTTC. Protein: CASSLRGGEQYF. The variable domain in full, completed from reference TRBV5-1 and TRBJ2-7, reads KAGVTQTPRYLIKTRGQQVTLSCSPISGHRSVSWYQQTPGQGLQFLFEYFSETQRNKGNFPGRFSGRQFSNSRSEMNVSTLELGDSALYLCASSLRGGEQYFGPGTRLTVT.

This clone has just one count. The chain joins TRBV7-2 to TRBJ1-2; D is ambiguous. V lost 5 bases to trimming and J lost 4 bases, with 8 bases between them. Germline assignment: CDR1 SGHTA and CDR2 FQGNSA. This CDR3 is 12 amino acids long. CDR3 DNA: TGTGCCAGCAGCCTCGGAGGCTATGGCTACACCTTC. Protein: CASSLGGYGYTF.

The genes are TRBV27 and TRBJ1-4; 10 bases are a match to TRBD1. There are 15 residues in the CDR3. Trimming removed 5 bases from V and 7 bases from J; junction bases left unmatched: 7. Germline loops: CDR1 MNHEY, CDR2 SMNVEV (reference sequence). The CDR3 protein is CASSGVTGGFEKLFF. The CDR3 DNA reads TGTGCCAGCAGTGGGGTGACAGGGGGCTTTGAAAAACTGTTTTTT.

The chain uses TRBV6-1 and TRBJ2-4; tentatively, D is TRBD1 (6 bases). This CDR3 is built from 14 residues. Deletions cut 6 bases from V and 0 bases from J, with 9 bases between. Germline V gene data show CDR1 as MNHNS and CDR2 as SASEGT. The CDR3 coding sequence is TGTGCCAGCAGAGAGGGGGTAGCCAAAAACATTCAGTACTTC. As protein: CASREGVAKNIQYF.

The chain carries TRBV7-3 and TRBJ2-4; 11 bases map to TRBD2. The V gene's germline CDR1 is SGHTA and CDR2 FQGTGA. The V gene end was trimmed by 0 bases and the J gene end by 5 bases; junction bases not matched to a gene: 6. CDR3 length equals 17 residues. The CDR3 loop is CASSLTPSGGRENIQYF. In DNA, the CDR3 is TGTGCCAGCAGCTTAACGCCTAGCGGGGGGAGGGAAAACATTCAGTACTTC.